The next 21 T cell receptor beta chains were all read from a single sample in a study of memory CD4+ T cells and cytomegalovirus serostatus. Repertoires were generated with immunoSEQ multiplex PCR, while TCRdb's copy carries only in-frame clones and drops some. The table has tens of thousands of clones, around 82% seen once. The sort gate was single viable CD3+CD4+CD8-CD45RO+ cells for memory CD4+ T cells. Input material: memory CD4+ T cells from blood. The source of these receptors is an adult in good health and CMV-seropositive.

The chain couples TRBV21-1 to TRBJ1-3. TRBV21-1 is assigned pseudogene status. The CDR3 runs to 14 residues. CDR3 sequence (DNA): TGTGCCAGCAGCGGACGACAACACGGAAACACCATATATTTT. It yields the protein CASSGRQHGNTIYF.

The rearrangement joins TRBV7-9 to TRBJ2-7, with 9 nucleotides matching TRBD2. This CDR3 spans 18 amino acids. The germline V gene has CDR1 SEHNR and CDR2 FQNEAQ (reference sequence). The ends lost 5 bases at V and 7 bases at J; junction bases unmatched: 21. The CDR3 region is CASSQPKSGLAATGEQYF. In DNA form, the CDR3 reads TGTGCCAGCAGCCAACCGAAATCGGGACTAGCAGCCACGGGGGAGCAGTACTTC.

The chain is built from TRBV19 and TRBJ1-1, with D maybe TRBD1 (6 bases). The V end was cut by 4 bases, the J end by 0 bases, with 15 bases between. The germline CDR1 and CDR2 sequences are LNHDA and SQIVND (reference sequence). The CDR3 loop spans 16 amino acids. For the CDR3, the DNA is TGTGCCAGTAGTAAACTCCAGGACAGCCTGAACACTGAAGCTTTCTTT. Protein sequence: CASSKLQDSLNTEAFF.

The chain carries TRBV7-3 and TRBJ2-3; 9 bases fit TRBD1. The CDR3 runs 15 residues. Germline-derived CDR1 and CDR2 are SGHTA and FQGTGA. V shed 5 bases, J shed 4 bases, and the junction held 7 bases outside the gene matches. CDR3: CASSKQGARADTQYF. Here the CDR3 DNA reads TGTGCCAGCAGCAAACAGGGGGCGAGGGCAGATACGCAGTATTTT.

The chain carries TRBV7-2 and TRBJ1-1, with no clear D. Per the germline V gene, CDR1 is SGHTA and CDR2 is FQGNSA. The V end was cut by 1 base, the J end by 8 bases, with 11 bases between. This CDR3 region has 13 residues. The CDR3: CASSLGVTSEAFF. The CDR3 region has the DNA TGTGCCAGCAGCTTAGGGGTCACCAGCGAAGCTTTCTTT.

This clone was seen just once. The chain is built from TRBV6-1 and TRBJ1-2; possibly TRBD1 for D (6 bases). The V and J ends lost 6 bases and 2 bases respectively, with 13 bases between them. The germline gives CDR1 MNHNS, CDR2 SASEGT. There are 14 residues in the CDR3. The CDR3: CASSRDRKNYGYTF. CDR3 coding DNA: TGTGCCAGCAGCCGCGACAGGAAAAACTATGGCTACACCTTC.

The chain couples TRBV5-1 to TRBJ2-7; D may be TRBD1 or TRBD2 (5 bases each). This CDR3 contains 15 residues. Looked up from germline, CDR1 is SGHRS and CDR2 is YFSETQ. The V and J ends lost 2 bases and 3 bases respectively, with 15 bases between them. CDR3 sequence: CASSFGPRDLYEQYF. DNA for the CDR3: TGCGCCAGCAGCTTCGGTCCCCGGGACCTCTACGAGCAGTACTTC.

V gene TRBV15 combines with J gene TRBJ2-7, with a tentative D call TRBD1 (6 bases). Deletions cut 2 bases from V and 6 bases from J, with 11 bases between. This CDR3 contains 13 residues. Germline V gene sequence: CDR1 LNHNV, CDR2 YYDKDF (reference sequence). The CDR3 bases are TGTGCCACCAGCAGATTACAGGGTAGCGAGCAGTACTTC. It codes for CATSRLQGSEQYF.

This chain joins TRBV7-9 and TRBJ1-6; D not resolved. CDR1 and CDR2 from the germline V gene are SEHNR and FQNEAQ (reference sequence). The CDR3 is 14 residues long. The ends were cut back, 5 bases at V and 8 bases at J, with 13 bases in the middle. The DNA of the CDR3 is TGTGCCAGCAGCCACCCCCTGCTGGATTCACCCCTCCACTTT. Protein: CASSHPLLDSPLHF.

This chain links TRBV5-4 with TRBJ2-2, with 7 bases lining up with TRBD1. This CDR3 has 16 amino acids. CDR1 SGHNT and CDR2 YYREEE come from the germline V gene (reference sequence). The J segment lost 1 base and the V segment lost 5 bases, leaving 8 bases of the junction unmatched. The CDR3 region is CASRGPTGENTGELFF. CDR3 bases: TGTGCCAGCAGAGGCCCAACAGGGGAGAACACCGGGGAGCTGTTTTTT.

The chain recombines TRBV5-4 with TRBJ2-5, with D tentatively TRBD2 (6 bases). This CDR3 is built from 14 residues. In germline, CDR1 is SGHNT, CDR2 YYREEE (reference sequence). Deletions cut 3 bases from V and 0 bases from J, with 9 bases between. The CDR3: CASSSGTYQETQYF. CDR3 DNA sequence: TGTGCCAGCAGCTCTGGGACTTACCAAGAGACCCAGTACTTC.

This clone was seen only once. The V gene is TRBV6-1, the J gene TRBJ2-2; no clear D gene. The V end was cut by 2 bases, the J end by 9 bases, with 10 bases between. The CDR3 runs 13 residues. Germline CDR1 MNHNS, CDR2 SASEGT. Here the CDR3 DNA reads TGTGCCAGCAGTGAAAGATCCCAAAGGGAGCTGTTTTTT. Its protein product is CASSERSQRELFF.

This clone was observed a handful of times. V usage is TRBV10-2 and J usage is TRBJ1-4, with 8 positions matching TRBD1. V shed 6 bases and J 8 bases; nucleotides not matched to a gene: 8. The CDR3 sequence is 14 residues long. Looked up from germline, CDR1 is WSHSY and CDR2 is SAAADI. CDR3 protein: CASRPAGGREKLFF. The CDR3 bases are TGCGCCAGCAGGCCTGCAGGGGGCCGGGAAAAACTGTTTTTT.

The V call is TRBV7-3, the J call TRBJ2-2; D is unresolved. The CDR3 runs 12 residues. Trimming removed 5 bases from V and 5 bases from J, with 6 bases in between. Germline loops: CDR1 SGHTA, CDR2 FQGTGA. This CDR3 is CASSPSTGELFF. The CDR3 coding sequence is TGTGCCAGCAGCCCCTCAACCGGGGAGCTGTTTTTT.

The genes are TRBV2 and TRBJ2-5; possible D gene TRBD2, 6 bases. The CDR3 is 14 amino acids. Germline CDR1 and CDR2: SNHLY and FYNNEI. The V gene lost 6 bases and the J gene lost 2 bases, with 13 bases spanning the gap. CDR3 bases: TGTGCCAGCAGGGGACTGGAGGCGCAAGAGACCCAGTACTTC. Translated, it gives CASRGLEAQETQYF.

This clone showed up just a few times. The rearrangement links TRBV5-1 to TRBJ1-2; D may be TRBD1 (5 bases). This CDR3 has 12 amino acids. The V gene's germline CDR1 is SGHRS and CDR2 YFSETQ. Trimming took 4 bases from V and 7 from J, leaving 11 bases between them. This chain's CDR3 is CASSPDTLGYTF. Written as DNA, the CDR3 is TGCGCCAGCAGCCCGGACACCCTTGGCTACACCTTC.

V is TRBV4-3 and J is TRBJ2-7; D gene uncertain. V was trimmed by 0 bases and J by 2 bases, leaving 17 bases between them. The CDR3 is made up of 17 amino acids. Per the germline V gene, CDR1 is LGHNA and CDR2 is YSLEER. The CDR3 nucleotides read TGCGCCAGCAGCCAAGAGACTGCGAACCCTATACCCTACGAGCAGTACTTC. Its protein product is CASSQETANPIPYEQYF.

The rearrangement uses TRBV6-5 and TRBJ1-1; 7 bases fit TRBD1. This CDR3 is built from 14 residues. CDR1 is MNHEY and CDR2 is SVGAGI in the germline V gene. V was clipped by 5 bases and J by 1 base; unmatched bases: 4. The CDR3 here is CASSAYRGNTEAFF. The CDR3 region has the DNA TGTGCCAGCAGTGCCTACAGGGGGAACACTGAAGCTTTCTTT.

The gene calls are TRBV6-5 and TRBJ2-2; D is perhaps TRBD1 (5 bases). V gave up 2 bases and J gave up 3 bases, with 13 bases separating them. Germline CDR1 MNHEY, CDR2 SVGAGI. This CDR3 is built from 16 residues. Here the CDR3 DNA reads TGTGCCAGCAGTTACGCTTACCTCAGGGACACCGGGGAGCTGTTTTTT. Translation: CASSYAYLRDTGELFF.

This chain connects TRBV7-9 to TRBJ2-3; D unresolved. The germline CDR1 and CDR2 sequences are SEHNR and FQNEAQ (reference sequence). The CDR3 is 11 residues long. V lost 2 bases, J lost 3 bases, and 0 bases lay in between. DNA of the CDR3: TGTGCCAGCAGCTTAACAGATACGCAGTATTTT. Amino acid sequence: CASSLTDTQYF. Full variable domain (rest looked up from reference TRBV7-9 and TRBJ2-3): DTGVSQNPRHKITKRGQNVTFRCDPISEHNRLYWYRQTLGQGPEFLTYFQNEAQLEKSRLLSDRFSAERPKGSFSTLEIQRTEQGDSAMYLCASSLTDTQYFGPGTRLTVL.

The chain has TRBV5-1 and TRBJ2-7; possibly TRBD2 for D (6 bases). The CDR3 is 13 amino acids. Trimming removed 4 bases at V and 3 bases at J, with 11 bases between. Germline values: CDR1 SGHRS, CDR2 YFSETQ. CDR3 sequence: CASSRGEDYEQYF. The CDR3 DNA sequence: TGCGCCAGCAGCAGAGGGGAGGACTACGAGCAGTACTTC.